This T cell receptor (beta chain) is from a study of chronic HIV infection and antiretroviral therapy. TCRdb redid the calling of the 5' RACE reads with MiXCR, one entry per CDR3 protein. The sample holds 39,000 or so distinct CDR3 sequences, approximately 7.4% seen once. Germline V CDR1 and CDR2: MDHEN, SYDVKM. This CDR3 has 16 residues. With V trimmed by 5 bases and J by 0 bases, 6 bases remained unmatched. The sequence derives from an adult who had HIV and had not received antiretroviral therapy, or was an uninfected healthy control (not recorded which). The specimen sequenced was peripheral blood. The V gene is TRBV28, the J gene TRBJ2-1, with 8 positions matching TRBD2. The CDR3 spells CASSPSGWSSYNEQFF. Written as DNA, the CDR3 is TGTGCCAGCAGTCCTAGCGGGTGGAGCTCCTACAATGAGCAGTTCTTC.